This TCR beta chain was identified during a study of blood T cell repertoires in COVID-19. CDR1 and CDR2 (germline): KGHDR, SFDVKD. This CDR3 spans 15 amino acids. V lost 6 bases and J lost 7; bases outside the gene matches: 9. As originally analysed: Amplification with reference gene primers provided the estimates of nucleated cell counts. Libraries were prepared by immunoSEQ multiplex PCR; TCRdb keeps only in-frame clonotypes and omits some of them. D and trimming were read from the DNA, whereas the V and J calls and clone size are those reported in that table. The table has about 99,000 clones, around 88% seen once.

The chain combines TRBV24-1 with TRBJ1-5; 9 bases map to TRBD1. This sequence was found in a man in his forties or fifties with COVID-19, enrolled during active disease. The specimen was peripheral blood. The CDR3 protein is CATSLSGQGRQPQHF. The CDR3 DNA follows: TGTGCCACCAGTCTTTCTGGACAGGGGCGACAGCCCCAGCATTTT.